The clone carrying this T cell receptor (beta chain) has more than one count but fewer than ten. The source of the sample is a study of blood T cells in healthy people across ages. The authors ran a second PCR of about 6 to 12 cycles using a sample-barcoded 5' primer and a J-beta primer mix. Using its own MiXCR run on the 5' RACE reads, TCRdb lists one record per CDR3 protein. The table includes hundreds of thousands of distinct CDR3 sequences, roughly 25% detected once. The same sample was also used in a study of T cells of mothers and their children.

The origin of this receptor is a boy aged 5-17 years in good health. Sequenced input: blood.

This chain's CDR3 is CATSDFRTATDTQYF. The CDR3 region has the DNA TGTGCCACCAGTGATTTTCGGACCGCCACAGATACGCAGTATTTT. V gene TRBV24-1 combines with J gene TRBJ2-3; D gene uncertain. The germline V gene has CDR1 KGHDR and CDR2 SFDVKD. The CDR3 spans 15 residues. Trimming took off 1 base at V and 2 bases at J, with 9 bases between the two ends.